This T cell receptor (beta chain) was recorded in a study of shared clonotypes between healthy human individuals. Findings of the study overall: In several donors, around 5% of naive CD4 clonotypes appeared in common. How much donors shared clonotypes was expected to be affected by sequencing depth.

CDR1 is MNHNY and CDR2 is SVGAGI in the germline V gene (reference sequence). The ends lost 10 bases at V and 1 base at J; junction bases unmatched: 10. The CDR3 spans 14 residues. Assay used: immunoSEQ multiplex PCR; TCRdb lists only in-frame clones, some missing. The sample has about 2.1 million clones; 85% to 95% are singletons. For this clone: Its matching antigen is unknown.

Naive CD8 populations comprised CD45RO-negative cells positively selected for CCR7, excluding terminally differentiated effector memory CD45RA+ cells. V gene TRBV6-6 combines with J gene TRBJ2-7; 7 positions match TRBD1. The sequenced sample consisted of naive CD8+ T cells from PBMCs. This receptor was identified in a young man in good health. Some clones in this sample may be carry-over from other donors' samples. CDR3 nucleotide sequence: TGTGCCACCTCCTTGACAGGGACATCCTACGAGCAGTACTTC. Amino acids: CATSLTGTSYEQYF.